These T cell receptor beta chains were read from a single sample in a study of CD4 T cells in relation to SARS-CoV-2 and coronaviruses. Here immunoSEQ multiplex PCR was the method, and the copy in TCRdb shows in-frame clones only, minus some. The table lists 65,000 or so clones, around 87% of them singletons, with 1.6% in the top ten. The sample taken for sequencing was memory CD4+ T cells from PBMCs. These receptors came from a human donor in good health. Each CDR3 is given with its conserved first and last residue. D genes are given only for firm matches. Clone size is shown for a subset of rows, as once, few, many or a class of expanded clone.

d_call: TRBD1; j_call: TRBJ1-5; clone_size: -; v_call: TRBV6-2/TRBV6-3; cdr3_nt: TGTGCCAGCAGTGATGGTGGGACAGTCATAGGTCAGCCCCAGCATTTT; cdr3_aa: CASSDGGTVIGQPQHF
d_call: -; j_call: TRBJ2-7; clone_size: -; v_call: TRBV18; cdr3_nt: TGTGCCAGCTCACCGACCAGAGTCTACGAGCAGTACTTC; cdr3_aa: CASSPTRVYEQYF
d_call: -; j_call: TRBJ1-1; clone_size: -; v_call: TRBV7-9; cdr3_nt: TGTGCCAGCAGCTTAGTTCTGGACAAGGCTTTCTTT; cdr3_aa: CASSLVLDKAFF
d_call: TRBD1; j_call: TRBJ2-3; clone_size: -; v_call: TRBV10-3; cdr3_nt: TGTGCCATCAGTGGTGGCGACAGGGGAACAGATACGCAGTATTTT; cdr3_aa: CAISGGDRGTDTQYF
d_call: TRBD1; j_call: TRBJ2-7; clone_size: -; v_call: TRBV9; cdr3_nt: TGTGCCAGCAGCGAGGGACAGGGGGCTGCCTACGAGCAGTACTTC; cdr3_aa: CASSEGQGAAYEQYF
d_call: TRBD1; j_call: TRBJ2-2; clone_size: -; v_call: TRBV4-1; cdr3_nt: TGCGCCAGCAGCCAAGGGAGGACAGGGCTGAACACCGGGGAGCTGTTTTTT; cdr3_aa: CASSQGRTGLNTGELFF
d_call: -; j_call: TRBJ1-2; clone_size: -; v_call: TRBV5-1; cdr3_nt: TGCGCCAGCAGCCTACCGGGTGGTGGCTACACCTTC; cdr3_aa: CASSLPGGGYTF
d_call: -; j_call: TRBJ2-7; clone_size: -; v_call: TRBV5-1; cdr3_nt: TGCGCCAGCAGCTTGGCTCTGGGTAATACCTACGAGCAGTACTTC; cdr3_aa: CASSLALGNTYEQYF
d_call: -; j_call: TRBJ2-2; clone_size: -; v_call: TRBV9; cdr3_nt: TGTGCCAGCAGCGTAGTAGTAGGCGGGGAGCTGTTTTTT; cdr3_aa: CASSVVVGGELFF
d_call: -; j_call: TRBJ1-2; clone_size: -; v_call: TRBV7-9; cdr3_nt: TGTGCCAGCTCCTCACAGGGAAGCGGCTACACCTTC; cdr3_aa: CASSSQGSGYTF
d_call: -; j_call: TRBJ1-5; clone_size: once; v_call: TRBV28; cdr3_nt: TGTGCCAGCAGTCCTGCTTCCCGGCAAGGTCAGCCCCAGCATTTT; cdr3_aa: CASSPASRQGQPQHF
d_call: -; j_call: TRBJ2-1; clone_size: once; v_call: TRBV6-5; cdr3_nt: TGTGCCAGCAGGGCCCATGAAGGGGGGGGCAGGGAGCAGTTCTTC; cdr3_aa: CASRAHEGGGREQFF
d_call: -; j_call: TRBJ1-1; clone_size: few; v_call: TRBV5-1; cdr3_nt: TGCGCCAGCAGCTCTTCCATGAACACTGAAGCTTTCTTT; cdr3_aa: CASSSSMNTEAFF
d_call: -; j_call: TRBJ2-7; clone_size: -; v_call: TRBV11-2; cdr3_nt: TGTGCCAGCAGCTCAGGGACACCCTACGAGCAGTACTTC; cdr3_aa: CASSSGTPYEQYF
d_call: -; j_call: TRBJ1-4; clone_size: -; v_call: TRBV7-2; cdr3_nt: TGTGCCAGCAGCTTGGGGGGGGCTAATGAAAAACTGTTTTTT; cdr3_aa: CASSLGGANEKLFF
d_call: -; j_call: TRBJ2-1; clone_size: -; v_call: TRBV5-1; cdr3_nt: TGCGCCAGCAGCTTGGGCCGTCCCGGTGAGCAGTTCTTC; cdr3_aa: CASSLGRPGEQFF
d_call: -; j_call: TRBJ1-3; clone_size: few; v_call: TRBV5-1; cdr3_nt: TGCGCCAGCAGCTCGACAACTAGCTCTGGAAACACCATATATTTT; cdr3_aa: CASSSTTSSGNTIYF
d_call: -; j_call: TRBJ1-5; clone_size: few; v_call: TRBV3-1/TRBV3-2; cdr3_nt: TGTGCCAGCAGCCATGGTTTCACGGACCCGCTCCAGCATTTT; cdr3_aa: CASSHGFTDPLQHF
d_call: -; j_call: TRBJ2-5; clone_size: -; v_call: TRBV29-1; cdr3_nt: TGCAGCGTTGACTTGCGAGGGGCCCCCCAGACCCAGTACTTC; cdr3_aa: CSVDLRGAPQTQYF
d_call: -; j_call: TRBJ2-7; clone_size: once; v_call: TRBV18; cdr3_nt: TGTGCCAGCTCTCAGGCCGACAGGAGCGAGCAGTACTTC; cdr3_aa: CASSQADRSEQYF
d_call: -; j_call: TRBJ1-5; clone_size: -; v_call: TRBV10-3; cdr3_nt: TGTGCCATCAGTGATTCCAGTTATCAGCCCCAGCATTTT; cdr3_aa: CAISDSSYQPQHF
d_call: -; j_call: TRBJ1-5; clone_size: -; v_call: TRBV28; cdr3_nt: TGTGCCAGCAGCGACGGGGGGCCTTATCAGCCCCAGCATTTT; cdr3_aa: CASSDGGPYQPQHF
d_call: -; j_call: TRBJ2-1; clone_size: -; v_call: TRBV24-1; cdr3_nt: TGTGCCACCAGGACGGGCCAAGGGGCGGCGGGCTACAATGAGCAGTTCTTC; cdr3_aa: CATRTGQGAAGYNEQFF
d_call: TRBD1; j_call: TRBJ2-5; clone_size: -; v_call: TRBV28; cdr3_nt: TGTGCCAGCAGTACCTGGACAGGGGGCGCGGAGACCCAGTACTTC; cdr3_aa: CASSTWTGGAETQYF
d_call: -; j_call: TRBJ2-6; clone_size: -; v_call: TRBV5-1; cdr3_nt: TGCGCCAGCAGCGGGTCCTTGGGCTCTGGGGCCAACGTCCTGACTTTC; cdr3_aa: CASSGSLGSGANVLTF
d_call: -; j_call: TRBJ1-1; clone_size: -; v_call: TRBV13; cdr3_nt: TGTGCCAGCATACAAGTCACTGAAGCTTTCTTT; cdr3_aa: CASIQVTEAFF
d_call: -; j_call: TRBJ2-7; clone_size: -; v_call: TRBV10-2; cdr3_nt: TGCGCCAGCAGCGGGGGAATCTACGAGCAGTACTTC; cdr3_aa: CASSGGIYEQYF
d_call: TRBD1; j_call: TRBJ2-1; clone_size: -; v_call: TRBV19; cdr3_nt: TGTGCCAGTACCACTTACAGGGGGCTCTTCTACAATGAGCAGTTCTTC; cdr3_aa: CASTTYRGLFYNEQFF
d_call: TRBD1; j_call: TRBJ1-1; clone_size: -; v_call: TRBV3-1/TRBV3-2; cdr3_nt: TGTGCCAGCAGCCTTGGGTCCGGACAGGGAGCCCGAGGATCCACTGAAGCTTTCTTT; cdr3_aa: CASSLGSGQGARGSTEAFF
d_call: -; j_call: TRBJ2-6; clone_size: -; v_call: TRBV6-4; cdr3_nt: TGTGCCAGCAGTGGAGGTGGCTCTGGGGCCAACGTCCTGACTTTC; cdr3_aa: CASSGGGSGANVLTF
d_call: -; j_call: TRBJ2-7; clone_size: -; v_call: TRBV9; cdr3_nt: TGTGCCAGCAGCGTAGCACCGGGGCCCTACGAGCAGTACTTC; cdr3_aa: CASSVAPGPYEQYF
d_call: -; j_call: TRBJ2-2; clone_size: -; v_call: TRBV7-7; cdr3_nt: TGTGCTAGCAGCCCCCAGCCAGGGGTTGCGGGGGACACCGGGGAGCTGTTTTTT; cdr3_aa: CASSPQPGVAGDTGELFF
d_call: -; j_call: TRBJ2-1; clone_size: -; v_call: TRBV19; cdr3_nt: TGTGCCACTGGAGAGGTCGCCTACAATGAGCAGTTCTTC; cdr3_aa: CATGEVAYNEQFF
d_call: TRBD1; j_call: TRBJ2-7; clone_size: -; v_call: TRBV30; cdr3_nt: TGTGCCTGGAATGGACAGGGGTCTCACGAGCAGTACTTC; cdr3_aa: CAWNGQGSHEQYF
d_call: -; j_call: TRBJ1-4; clone_size: -; v_call: TRBV28; cdr3_nt: TGTGCCAGCAGTTTGGTGGGCAGCTCAACTAATGAAAAACTGTTTTTT; cdr3_aa: CASSLVGSSTNEKLFF
d_call: TRBD2; j_call: TRBJ2-5; clone_size: -; v_call: TRBV3-1/TRBV3-2; cdr3_nt: TGTGCCAGCAGCCAAGGTCCTAGCGGGGAAGAGACCCAGTACTTC; cdr3_aa: CASSQGPSGEETQYF
d_call: TRBD1; j_call: TRBJ2-3; clone_size: -; v_call: TRBV5-1; cdr3_nt: TGCGCCAGCAGCATGACCGGGACAGGGGGCTTAAATACGCAGTATTTT; cdr3_aa: CASSMTGTGGLNTQYF
d_call: TRBD2; j_call: TRBJ2-7; clone_size: -; v_call: TRBV5-1; cdr3_nt: TGCGCCAGCAGCAGAGCGGGGGACGACTACGAGCAGTACTTC; cdr3_aa: CASSRAGDDYEQYF
d_call: TRBD1; j_call: TRBJ2-3; clone_size: -; v_call: TRBV5-4; cdr3_nt: TGTGCCAGCAGCCTGCCCGAGGGGGCCACAGATACGCAGTATTTT; cdr3_aa: CASSLPEGATDTQYF
d_call: -; j_call: TRBJ1-1; clone_size: -; v_call: TRBV19; cdr3_nt: TGTGCCAGTAGTATAGCGCGGGGTTCAACTGAAGCTTTCTTT; cdr3_aa: CASSIARGSTEAFF
d_call: -; j_call: TRBJ1-4; clone_size: -; v_call: TRBV19; cdr3_nt: TGTGCCAGTAGTATAGATCATCCTCGGCGAAATGAAAAACTGTTTTTT; cdr3_aa: CASSIDHPRRNEKLFF
d_call: TRBD1; j_call: TRBJ1-6; clone_size: -; v_call: TRBV9; cdr3_nt: TGTGCCAGCAGCGCGGGACAGGGGTATTCACCCCTCCACTTT; cdr3_aa: CASSAGQGYSPLHF
d_call: TRBD2; j_call: TRBJ2-2; clone_size: few; v_call: TRBV19; cdr3_nt: TGTGCCGTTGCGGGGCGGGAGTCGGGCGGGGAGCTGTTTTTT; cdr3_aa: CAVAGRESGGELFF
d_call: -; j_call: TRBJ2-1; clone_size: -; v_call: TRBV5-1; cdr3_nt: TGCGCCAGCAGCTTGGCCTCGGGCAGGGGCAATGAGCAGTTCTTC; cdr3_aa: CASSLASGRGNEQFF
d_call: -; j_call: TRBJ1-2; clone_size: -; v_call: TRBV5-4; cdr3_nt: TGTGCCAGCAGCCCGGCCCTGGGGGGAAGTGGCTACACCTTC; cdr3_aa: CASSPALGGSGYTF
d_call: -; j_call: TRBJ1-6; clone_size: once; v_call: TRBV1; cdr3_nt: TGCACCAGCAGCCAAGATGGCCCGCCAATCCATTACCCAACGAATTCACCCCTCCACTTT; cdr3_aa: CTSSQDGPPIHYPTNSPLHF
d_call: TRBD1; j_call: TRBJ1-1; clone_size: -; v_call: TRBV19; cdr3_nt: TGTGCCAGTAGTGCCCAGGGGGGAGTGAACACTGAAGCTTTCTTT; cdr3_aa: CASSAQGGVNTEAFF
d_call: -; j_call: TRBJ2-2; clone_size: -; v_call: TRBV6-6; cdr3_nt: TGTGCCAGCAGGTGGTCAGGGCGGAACACCGGGGAGCTGTTTTTT; cdr3_aa: CASRWSGRNTGELFF
d_call: -; j_call: TRBJ2-7; clone_size: -; v_call: TRBV21-1; cdr3_nt: TGTGCCAGCAGCAAAGACAAATTTAGGTGGATGACTAGCGTAACCTCTGGGGCCTACGAGCAGTACTTC; cdr3_aa: CASSKDKFRWMTSVTSGAYEQYF
d_call: -; j_call: TRBJ2-3; clone_size: -; v_call: TRBV5-1; cdr3_nt: TGCGCCAGCAGCCCGCGCACGCAACGAGATACGCAGTATTTT; cdr3_aa: CASSPRTQRDTQYF
d_call: -; j_call: TRBJ1-1; clone_size: -; v_call: TRBV5-4; cdr3_nt: TGTGCCAGCAGCCCCGGAGCGGGGGGCATAGGCACTGAAGCTTTCTTT; cdr3_aa: CASSPGAGGIGTEAFF